This T cell receptor beta chain was identified in a study of molecular identifiers for immune sequencing clone quantification. Preparation of naive CD8 libraries involved roughly 20,000 to 1,100,000 sorted cells and 10%, 30% or 50% RNA. Naive CD8 T cells underwent sorting with the CD8+CD4-CCR7+CD45RA+ definition. Germline V gene data show CDR1 as PRHDT and CDR2 as FYEKMQ (reference sequence). The CDR3 covers 15 residues. V trimming: 5 bases; J trimming: 4 bases; junction bases outside the gene matches: 9. Whole-study findings and limits: Jurkat TCR RNA spiked in from one cell could reportedly be detected among about 1.1 million naive cells.

Via MiXCR, TCRdb re-called the PCR reads, giving one row per CDR3 protein. The sample yields 20,000 to 30,000 distinct CDR3 sequences, roughly 18% seen once. This clonotype was observed at least ten times. Its antigen is not known. The specimen was naive CD8+ T cells from blood, with Jurkat cell RNA spiked in. The sample's subset: FACS-sorted CD8+CD4-CCR7+CD45RA+ naive T cells. V gene TRBV13 combines with J gene TRBJ2-7; 9 bases are a match to TRBD1. The sequence was collected from a human donor in good health. Some libraries in this study had Jurkat cell RNA spiked in. CDR3 region: CASSRPGQGVYEQYF. The CDR3 DNA reads TGTGCCAGCAGCCGCCCGGGACAGGGAGTTTACGAGCAGTACTTC.